These 18 T cell receptor beta chains came from one sample sequenced in a study of vaccination and CD4 T cells after COVID-19. The treatment is: approximately nine-day PBMC culture with coronavirus spike peptide pools or control peptides (ViraFEST assay). Their cognate antigens are unknown. The Oncomine TCR Beta short-read assay was applied to DNA of cultured CD4+ T cells. Each CDR3 protein gets one entry after TCRdb re-called the PCR reads with MiXCR. This sample has around 10,000 distinct CDR3 sequences, with approximately 40% found just once. Sample: CD4+ T cells from blood, cultured in vitro. The receptors were sampled from a human donor who had recovered from COVID-19.

V gene TRBV11-3 combines with J gene TRBJ2-1, with TRBD1 matching 7 bases. Germline V gene sequence: CDR1 SGHNT, CDR2 YENEEA. V gave up 10 bases and J gave up 2 bases; unmatched junction bases: 8. There are 14 residues in the CDR3. This CDR3 reads CATTSQGAYNEQFF. In DNA, the CDR3 is TGTGCCACCACCAGCCAGGGGGCCTACAATGAGCAGTTCTTC.

This clonotype was seen more than once but under ten times. This chain uses TRBV7-9 with TRBJ2-3; 11 bases match TRBD2. V lost 0 bases and J lost 6; bases outside the gene matches: 5. The CDR3 spans 16 residues. The germline V gene encodes CDR1 SEHNR and CDR2 FQNEAQ (reference sequence). CDR3 DNA: TGTGCCAGCAGCTTAGCTAGCGGGGGGGCAAGGGATACGCAGTATTTT. Its protein is CASSLASGGARDTQYF.

This clonotype showed up just a few times. J is TRBJ1-5 and V is TRBV7-6; 10 positions match TRBD1. Per the germline V gene, CDR1 is SGHVS and CDR2 is FNYEAQ. Unmatched junction bases numbered 19, after V lost 6 bases and J lost 5 bases. The CDR3 spans 19 residues. In DNA, the CDR3 is TGTGCCAGCAGTTTTAAACCGGGACAGGGGATGTCGAGGTATCAGCCCCAGCATTTT. Protein product: CASSFKPGQGMSRYQPQHF.

The chain uses TRBV11-2 and TRBJ2-3; D not certain. Germline loops: CDR1 SGHAT, CDR2 FQNNGV. The CDR3 runs 17 residues. V was pared by 3 bases and J by 4 bases, with 20 bases between. For the CDR3, the DNA is TGTGCCAGCAGCTTTAATTATCGACACGGAAAGCCAGATACGCAGTATTTT. Amino acids: CASSFNYRHGKPDTQYF.

Details on this clonotype: One end of the junction fails to match germline, which may point to a read error. The genes are TRBV28 and TRBJ1-1, with a possible D match to TRBD1 (6 bases). The germline gives CDR1 MDHEN, CDR2 SYDVKM. This CDR3 is built from 14 residues. CDR3: CAGSVPQGNTEAFF. The CDR3 DNA follows: TGTGCCGGCAGTGTACCACAGGGGAACACTGAAGCTTTCTTT.

The chain recombines TRBV5-1 with TRBJ2-2; tentatively, D is TRBD1 or TRBD2 (5 bases each). V lost 4 bases to trimming and J lost 4 bases, with 11 bases between them. Per germline, CDR1 SGHRS and CDR2 YFSETQ. This CDR3 region has 14 residues. The CDR3 sequence: CASSRWGTTGELFF. CDR3 bases: TGCGCCAGCAGCCGCTGGGGGACCACCGGGGAGCTGTTTTTT.

The V and J genes are TRBV11-2 and TRBJ2-7; 8 bases align to TRBD2. The CDR3 consists of 15 residues. Germline V lookup: CDR1 SGHAT, CDR2 FQNNGV. J was trimmed by 3 bases and V by 5 bases; bases with no gene match: 9. The CDR3: CASSPERELVYEQYF. For the CDR3, the DNA is TGTGCCAGCAGCCCCGAGCGGGAGCTCGTCTACGAGCAGTACTTC.

Comment on this clonotype: The junction differs from germline at one of its ends, possibly a read error. The chain employs TRBV11-2 and TRBJ1-1; maybe TRBD1 (5 bases). This CDR3 comprises 15 residues. Germline-derived CDR1 and CDR2 are SGHAT and FQNNGV. CDR3 protein: CASSRRGATPAEALF. CDR3 coding DNA: TGTGCCAGCAGCCGTCGAGGGGCTACACCCGCTGAAGCTCTCTTT.

The genes are TRBV7-9 and TRBJ2-7, with TRBD2 as a possible D gene (6 bases). The germline gives CDR1 SEHNR, CDR2 FQNEAQ (reference sequence). This CDR3 has 17 residues. Trimming took 6 bases from V and 4 from J, leaving 25 bases between them. The CDR3 DNA is TGTGCCAGCAGTACCGCGAAAGTGGGAGGTTCGGAATACGAGCAGTACTTC. Amino acid sequence: CASSTAKVGGSEYEQYF. Full variable domain (remainder filled in from reference TRBV7-9 and TRBJ2-7): DTGVSQNPRHKITKRGQNVTFRCDPISEHNRLYWYRQTLGQGPEFLTYFQNEAQLEKSRLLSDRFSAERPKGSFSTLEIQRTEQGDSAMYLCASSTAKVGGSEYEQYFGPGTRLTVT.

The rearrangement joins TRBV7-2 to TRBJ2-1; no firm D call. The CDR3 loop spans 15 amino acids. V was shortened by 5 bases and J by 0 bases, with 11 bases between the two germline ends. CDR1 SGHTA and CDR2 FQGNSA come from the germline V gene. CDR3 sequence reads: CASSAGRLSYNEQFF. CDR3 sequence (DNA): TGTGCCAGCAGCGCCGGGCGCCTCTCCTACAATGAGCAGTTCTTC.

This clonotype was picked up a small number of times. The chain recombines TRBV4-1 with TRBJ2-7, with D possibly being TRBD1 or TRBD2 (5 bases each). Trimming removed 2 bases from V and 6 bases from J, with 14 bases in between. Looked up from germline, CDR1 is MGHRA and CDR2 is YSYEKL. The CDR3 length is 14 residues. CDR3 in amino acids: CASSQRDGYLEQYF. CDR3 DNA sequence: TGCGCCAGCAGCCAAAGGGACGGGTATCTCGAGCAGTACTTC.

This chain joins TRBV7-3 and TRBJ2-1; 7 nucleotides line up with TRBD2. The CDR3 spans 16 residues. V shed 5 bases and J 1 base; nucleotides not matched to a gene: 8. In germline, CDR1 is SGHTA, CDR2 FQGTGA. The CDR3 loop is CASSPRGGGSYNEQFF. In DNA form, the CDR3 reads TGTGCCAGCAGCCCGCGTGGCGGGGGTTCCTACAATGAGCAGTTCTTC.

The chain uses TRBV5-4 and TRBJ1-1; perhaps TRBD1 as D (6 bases). The V end was cut by 1 base, the J end by 1 base, with 11 bases between. This CDR3 has 15 residues. Germline V gene data show CDR1 as SGHNT and CDR2 as YYREEE (reference sequence). The CDR3 coding sequence is TGTGCCAGCAGCTTGCCCGCGACAGGGAACACTGAAGCTTTCTTT. This codes for CASSLPATGNTEAFF.

The chain links TRBV7-9 to TRBJ1-6; TRBD1 aligns across 7 bases. V shed 5 bases and J 5 bases; nucleotides not matched to a gene: 3. The CDR3 sequence is 14 residues long. Germline V gene sequence: CDR1 SEHNR, CDR2 FQNEAQ (reference sequence). The CDR3 here is CASSRQGDNSPLHF. CDR3 DNA sequence: TGTGCCAGCAGCAGACAGGGCGATAATTCACCCCTCCACTTT.

This clonotype was seen a few times. V gene TRBV20-1 combines with J gene TRBJ2-2; 11 bases are a match to TRBD1. The CDR3 contains 17 residues. From germline, CDR1 is DFQATT and CDR2 SNEGSKA (reference sequence). V lost 0 bases and J lost 5; bases outside the gene matches: 8. The CDR3: CSARDESGTGGTGELFF. DNA for the CDR3: TGCAGTGCTAGAGATGAGTCGGGGACAGGGGGAACCGGGGAGCTGTTTTTT.

The rearrangement uses TRBV7-9 and TRBJ2-7; D gene ambiguous. The CDR3 is made up of 13 amino acids. Germline loops: CDR1 SEHNR, CDR2 FQNEAQ (reference sequence). Deletions cut 4 bases from V and 4 bases from J, with 11 bases between. This CDR3 is CASSSGGKYEQYF. The CDR3 bases are TGTGCCAGCAGCTCAGGTGGGAAATACGAGCAGTACTTC.

The V and J genes are TRBV7-9 and TRBJ2-3; TRBD1 might be the D (6 bases). In germline, CDR1 is SEHNR, CDR2 FQNEAQ (reference sequence). V was clipped by 5 bases and J by 0 bases, with 12 bases between them. The CDR3 extends over 15 amino acids. The CDR3 reads CASSASGASTDTQYF. The DNA for the CDR3 is TGTGCCAGCAGCGCTTCAGGGGCGAGCACAGATACGCAGTATTTT.

The V call is TRBV12-3 or TRBV12-4, the J call TRBJ2-2; 10 bases agree with TRBD2. Trimming cost V 5 bases and J 7 bases; bases outside gene matches: 13. This CDR3 spans 17 amino acids. The CDR3 region is CASSKERGGLSSGELFF. DNA for the CDR3: TGTGCCAGCAGTAAAGAGCGGGGGGGCCTGAGTAGCGGGGAGCTGTTTTTT.